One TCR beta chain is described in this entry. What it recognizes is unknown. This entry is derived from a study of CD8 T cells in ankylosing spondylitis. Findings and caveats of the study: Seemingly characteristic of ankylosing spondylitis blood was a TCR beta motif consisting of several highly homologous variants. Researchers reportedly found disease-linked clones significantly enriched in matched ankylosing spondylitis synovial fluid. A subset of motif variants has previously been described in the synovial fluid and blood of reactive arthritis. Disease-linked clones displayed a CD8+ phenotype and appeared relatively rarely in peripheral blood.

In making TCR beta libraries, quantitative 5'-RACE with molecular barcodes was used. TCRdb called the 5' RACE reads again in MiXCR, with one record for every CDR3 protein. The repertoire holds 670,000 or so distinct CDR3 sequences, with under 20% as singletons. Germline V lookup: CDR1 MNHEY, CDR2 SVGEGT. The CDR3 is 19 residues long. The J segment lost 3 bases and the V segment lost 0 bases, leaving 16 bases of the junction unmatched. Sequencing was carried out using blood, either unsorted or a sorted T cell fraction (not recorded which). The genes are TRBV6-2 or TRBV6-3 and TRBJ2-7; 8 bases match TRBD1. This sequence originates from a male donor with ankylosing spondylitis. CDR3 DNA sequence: TGTGCCAGCAGTTACTCGAGCCCCACTCCTGGCAGGGGGCTCTACGAGCAGTACTTC. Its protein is CASSYSSPTPGRGLYEQYF.